This TCR beta chain was captured by sequencing in a study of blood T cell repertoires in COVID-19. Produced via immunoSEQ multiplex PCR; TCRdb's table is partial and in-frame only. The table records about 250,000 clones, roughly 82% of them present only once. Trimming shortened V by 3 bases and J by 0 bases, and 11 bases separated the two germline ends. Germline values: CDR1 MNHNS, CDR2 SASEGT. CDR3 length equals 15 residues. The sequence was obtained from a woman between 70 and 85 years old with acute or convalescent COVID-19. The specimen was peripheral blood. The chain combines TRBV6-1 with TRBJ1-1, with D maybe TRBD1 (5 bases). CDR3 coding DNA: TGTGCCAGCAGTGATAGGGACTATCTGAACACTGAAGCTTTCTTT. Protein product: CASSDRDYLNTEAFF.